The 19 T cell receptor beta chains in this list originate from one sample, sequenced in a study of T cell repertoires in cytomegalovirus infection (dated by TCRdb to about 2019). For sequencing, an Illumina HiSeq 1500 was employed. TCRdb reworked the public reads: Q25 trimming with fastp, MiXCR clone assembly, productive beta chains retained. Here each entry gathers all rows of one CDR3 protein and keeps the most common genes and DNA. Here the sample has tens of thousands of distinct CDR3 sequences; around 3.5% occur a single time. The ten largest clonotypes hold under 6% of the sample. The sample was PBMCs. The receptor source for this set is a human donor in good health (CMV status not recorded). Some clones in this sample may be carry-over from other donors' samples.

There are many counts of this clonotype. The J gene is TRBJ1-6, the V gene TRBV5-1; D is possibly TRBD1 (5 bases). Germline V gives CDR1 SGHRS, CDR2 YFSETQ. V dropped 5 bases and J dropped 10 bases, with 19 bases sitting between them. There are 15 residues in the CDR3. In nucleotides, the CDR3 is TGCGCCAGCAGAACCAGGGACTTCGGGGAATCACCCCTCCACTTT. Protein product: CASRTRDFGESPLHF.

This clonotype was detected many times. The J gene is TRBJ1-1, the V gene TRBV7-6; D is undetermined. Germline V gene sequence: CDR1 SGHVS, CDR2 FNYEAQ. This CDR3 has 15 amino acids. Trimming removed 7 bases at V and 1 base at J, with 16 bases between. The DNA for the CDR3 is TGTGCCAGCACCCGGTGGACGGAGCCGAACACTGAAGCTTTCTTT. Translating gives CASTRWTEPNTEAFF. The full variable domain, with the rest looked up from reference TRBV7-6 and TRBJ1-1, is GAGVSQSPRYKVTKRGQDVALRCDPISGHVSLYWYRQALGQGPEFLTYFNYEAQQDKSGLPNDRFSAERPEGSISTLTIQRTEQRDSAMYRCASTRWTEPNTEAFFGQGTRLTVV.

This clonotype came up many times. This chain joins TRBV7-2 and TRBJ1-2; D not certain. V lost 0 bases and J lost 5, with 10 bases in between. CDR1 and CDR2 from the germline V gene are SGHTA and FQGNSA. The length of the CDR3 is 14 residues. This chain's CDR3 is CASSLASTGYGYTF. Here the CDR3 DNA reads TGTGCCAGCAGCTTAGCCTCGACGGGTTATGGCTACACCTTC.

This clonotype was found many times. The chain joins TRBV28 to TRBJ2-6; weak D call: TRBD2 (5 bases). V dropped 5 bases and J dropped 4 bases, with 9 bases sitting between them. The CDR3 is made up of 14 amino acids. Germline V gives CDR1 MDHEN, CDR2 SYDVKM. CDR3 sequence reads: CASSTREGANVLTF. The DNA for the CDR3 is TGTGCCAGCAGTACTAGGGAAGGGGCCAACGTCCTGACTTTC.

This clonotype was counted at least ten times. Compared with germline, one end of the junction differs, possibly owing to a read error. V and J are TRBV7-7 and TRBJ2-7; D uncertain. This CDR3 is 12 amino acids long. The germline CDR1 and CDR2 sequences are SSHAT and FNYEAQ (reference sequence). CDR3 nucleotides: TGTGCTAGCAGCTCAACCGGCGGCGAGCAGTACTTC. It yields the protein CASSSTGGEQYF.

This clonotype has ten or more counts. V is TRBV12-3 or TRBV12-4 and J is TRBJ1-4, with TRBD1 as a possible D gene (5 bases). Trimming took 5 bases from V and 4 from J, leaving 17 bases between them. The CDR3 loop spans 16 amino acids. CDR3 region: CASSPRAGLGNEKLFF. The CDR3 DNA is TGTGCCAGCAGTCCGCGGGCAGGGCTAGGTAATGAAAAACTGTTTTTT.

This clonotype has at least ten counts. CDR3 sequence: CASRAGDHYNEQFF. The CDR3 DNA is TGTGCCAGTAGGGCCGGGGACCACTACAATGAGCAGTTCTTC. The chain recombines TRBV19 with TRBJ2-1; the D gene could be TRBD1 or TRBD2 (5 bases each). CDR3 length: 14 amino acids. Germline CDR1 is LNHDA and CDR2 is SQIVND (reference sequence). V dropped 6 bases and J dropped 3 bases, with 12 bases sitting between them.

This clonotype was picked up many times. This rearrangement joins TRBV7-2 to TRBJ1-2, with 9 bases matching TRBD1. CDR3 length: 13 residues. Per germline, CDR1 SGHTA and CDR2 FQGNSA. V lost 5 bases and J lost 5; bases outside the gene matches: 3. The CDR3 region is CASSPGTGYGYTF. CDR3 bases: TGTGCCAGCAGCCCCGGGACAGGGTATGGCTACACCTTC.

This clonotype was picked up many times. The chain links TRBV6-1 to TRBJ2-7; 7 bases are a match to TRBD1. Germline V gene data show CDR1 as MNHNS and CDR2 as SASEGT. The CDR3 is 14 amino acids. V was pared by 6 bases and J by 2 bases, with 7 bases of the junction left unmatched. CDR3 sequence reads: CASRHGQAPYEQYF. CDR3 DNA: TGTGCCAGCAGACACGGACAGGCGCCCTACGAGCAGTACTTC.

This clonotype is labeled as medium-sized (0.01 to 0.1%). This chain links TRBV7-2 with TRBJ1-2, with a weak D call TRBD1 (5 bases). The CDR3 has 15 amino acids. Trimming removed 5 bases from V and 4 bases from J, with 17 bases in between. Germline V gene sequence: CDR1 SGHTA, CDR2 FQGNSA. Here the CDR3 reads CASSATAGSGYGYTF. DNA of the CDR3: TGTGCCAGCAGCGCGACCGCAGGGTCAGGCTATGGCTACACCTTC.

Notes on this clonotype: This may come from a read error, since a much larger clone is one base off. This chain connects TRBV7-2 to TRBJ2-1; TRBD2 aligns across 11 bases. The CDR3 contains 17 residues. Per germline, CDR1 SGHTA and CDR2 FQGNSA. DNA of the CDR3: TGTGCCAGCAGCTTTAACGTAGCGGGGGGGCTTTACGATGAGCAGCTCTTC. Protein product: CASSFNVAGGLYDEQLF.

This clonotype was observed at least ten times. The rearrangement links TRBV27 to TRBJ2-7; 7 bases map to TRBD2. V was pared by 3 bases and J by 3 bases, with 8 bases of the junction left unmatched. In germline, CDR1 is MNHEY, CDR2 SMNVEV (reference sequence). This CDR3 spans 15 amino acids. CDR3 DNA sequence: TGTGCCAGCAGTTTTTCTGGGAGGGTTTACTACGAGCAGTACTTC. It yields the protein CASSFSGRVYYEQYF.

This clonotype was counted at least ten times. V gene TRBV6-2 or TRBV6-3 combines with J gene TRBJ1-2, with D possibly TRBD1 on 6 matching bases. Germline CDR1 MNHEY, CDR2 SVGEGT. The CDR3 totals 14 residues. Trimming pared 10 bases from V and 13 bases from J, leaving 28 bases between. CDR3 nucleotides: TGTGCCACGACAGAAATCGGAACAGGGACCCGCTCCACCTTC. It codes for CATTEIGTGTRSTF.

This clonotype was counted many times. The chain uses TRBV7-9 and TRBJ1-6; D uncertain. V dropped 4 bases and J dropped 7 bases, with 20 bases sitting between them. The CDR3 contains 17 residues. Germline V lookup: CDR1 SEHNR, CDR2 FQNEAQ (reference sequence). The CDR3 reads CASSSPQDSDVNSPLHF. The CDR3 bases are TGTGCCAGCAGCTCACCCCAGGACTCGGACGTGAATTCACCCCTCCACTTT.

This clonotype appeared many times. The chain carries TRBV5-6 and TRBJ2-5, with 9 bases lining up with TRBD2. This CDR3 region has 15 residues. The V gene end was trimmed by 0 bases and the J gene end by 3 bases; junction bases not matched to a gene: 3. In germline, CDR1 is SGHDT, CDR2 YYEEEE. The CDR3 region is CASSLGLAAKETQYF. CDR3 nucleotides: TGTGCCAGCAGCTTGGGACTAGCGGCGAAAGAGACCCAGTACTTC.

This clonotype has ten or more counts. This chain connects TRBV7-8 to TRBJ2-7; TRBD2 matches at 14 bases. Germline CDR1 SGHVS, CDR2 FQNEAQ. V dropped 5 bases and J dropped 0; count of bases not matched to a gene: 9. The CDR3 is made up of 18 amino acids. CDR3 sequence reads: CASSLVGTSGGLSYEQYF. Written as DNA, the CDR3 is TGTGCCAGCAGCCTTGTTGGGACTAGCGGGGGTCTCTCCTACGAGCAGTACTTC.

This clonotype occurred many times. The chain recombines TRBV12-3 or TRBV12-4 with TRBJ1-5; D remains ambiguous. CDR3 size: 15 residues. V was cut by 6 bases and J by 3 bases, with 15 bases left in between. CDR3 DNA: TGTGCCAGCAGATCATACGGAGGCCCCAATCAGCCCCAGCATTTT. This codes for CASRSYGGPNQPQHF.

This clonotype was observed many times. The J gene is TRBJ2-7, the V gene TRBV4-3, with 7 bases aligning to TRBD2. The CDR3 consists of 16 residues. Unmatched junction bases numbered 6, after V lost 0 bases and J lost 1 base. Germline CDR1 reads LGHNA; CDR2 reads YSLEER. CDR3 sequence (DNA): TGCGCCAGCAGCCAAGATGCGGGGGAGGGTTCCTACGAGCAGTACTTC. Encoded protein: CASSQDAGEGSYEQYF.

Ten or more counts support this clonotype. This chain uses TRBV28 with TRBJ1-5; D gene unclear. Germline V gene sequence: CDR1 MDHEN, CDR2 SYDVKM. V was cut by 7 bases and J by 4 bases, with 17 bases left in between. The CDR3 has 15 residues. The CDR3 coding sequence is TGTGCCAGCAACGGTCTCTCATGGGGAAATCAGCCCCAGCATTTT. Translating it yields CASNGLSWGNQPQHF.